The 7 T cell receptor beta chains reported below all come from one sample, sequenced in a study of lymphopenia after photon versus proton radiotherapy. The protocol was immunoSEQ multiplex PCR, while the TCRdb copy is restricted to in-frame clones and leaves out a portion. This sample yields 50,000 to 75,000 clones, of which 86% are seen a single time; about 2.5% belongs to the top ten. The sequenced sample was peripheral blood, obtained from a patient treated with photon-based radiotherapy. The receptors come from a man aged 35 to 55 with gastric cancer.

The chain links TRBV30 to TRBJ1-1, with D tentatively TRBD1 (5 bases). V lost 1 base and J lost 10, with 10 bases in between. The CDR3 runs 11 residues. Germline V CDR1 and CDR2: GTSNPN, SVGIG (reference sequence). The CDR3 region has the DNA TGTGCCTGGAGTGGGGGGACGGTAGCTTTCTTT. Protein sequence: CAWSGGTVAFF.

The chain has TRBV9 and TRBJ1-3; unclear D gene. The germline V and J ends were trimmed by 0 bases and 0 bases, with 7 bases remaining between them. Per germline, CDR1 SGDLS and CDR2 YYNGEE. This CDR3 is built from 15 residues. DNA for the CDR3: TGTGCCAGCAGCGTAGATGGAGACTCTGGAAACACCATATATTTT. Translating gives CASSVDGDSGNTIYF.

The CDR3 protein is CASSWDRDQPQHF. Here the CDR3 DNA reads TGCGCCAGCAGCTGGGACAGGGATCAGCCCCAGCATTTT. The chain combines TRBV5-1 with TRBJ1-5; TRBD1 aligns across 9 bases. Losses at the gene ends were 3 bases for V and 5 bases for J; bases not matched to a gene: 0. Germline V gene lookup returns CDR1 SGHRS and CDR2 YFSETQ. The CDR3 is 13 residues long.

The rearrangement joins TRBV19 to TRBJ2-3; D may be TRBD1 (6 bases). Germline CDR1 is LNHDA and CDR2 is SQIVND (reference sequence). There are 14 residues in the CDR3. With 4 bases removed from V and 1 base from J, the gap between germline ends came to 9 bases. The CDR3 DNA sequence: TGTGCCAGTAGTAGGGACACGGGCACAGATACGCAGTATTTT. Its protein is CASSRDTGTDTQYF.

CDR3 protein: CAWGKDPLRYEQYF. CDR3 nucleotide sequence: TGTGCCTGGGGGAAGGACCCGCTTCGCTACGAGCAGTACTTC. V usage is TRBV30 and J usage is TRBJ2-7; D ambiguous. The CDR3 covers 14 residues. Germline CDR1 reads GTSNPN; CDR2 reads SVGIG (reference sequence). Trimming took off 5 bases at V and 3 bases at J, with 17 bases between the two ends. The variable domain in full, completed from reference TRBV30 and TRBJ2-7, reads SQTIHQWPATLVQPVGSPLSLECTVEGTSNPNLYWYRQAAGRGLQLLFYSVGIGQISSEVPQNLSASRPQDRQFILSSKKLLLSDSGFYLCAWGKDPLRYEQYFGPGTRLTVT.

The gene calls are TRBV10-3 and TRBJ2-1, with D uncertain. This CDR3 is built from 15 residues. V lost 7 bases and J lost 3, with 16 bases in between. In germline, CDR1 is ENHRY, CDR2 SYGVKD. The CDR3 coding sequence is TGTGCCATCACTACCCTAGGAATCGGCTACAATGAGCAGTTCTTC. This encodes CAITTLGIGYNEQFF.

This clone was counted between two and nine times. The genes are TRBV30 and TRBJ1-6; D uncertain. The germline CDR1 and CDR2 sequences are GTSNPN and SVGIG (reference sequence). Trimming left V 4 bases short and J 7 bases short, with 8 bases between. The CDR3 has 12 residues. In nucleotides, the CDR3 is TGTGCCTGGACTATGTTAAATTCACCCCTCCACTTT. Translation: CAWTMLNSPLHF.